This T cell receptor (beta chain) was captured by sequencing in a study of TIL therapy for anti-PD-1-resistant metastatic lung cancer. The libraries were made with immunoSEQ v3. TCRdb's copy holds only in-frame clones and misses some; the assay was immunoSEQ multiplex PCR. The sample contains tens of thousands of clones, about 60% of which appear only once. Time point given: pre-treatment sample, taken before nivolumab and TIL therapy. Most excised metastases sampled were pleural nodules or supraclavicular lymph nodes. CDR1 and CDR2 (germline): MNHEY, SMNVEV (reference sequence). The CDR3 length is 13 residues. V shed 10 bases and J 5 bases; nucleotides not matched to a gene: 11.

Material: tumor tissue, obtained at baseline. This sequence joins TRBV27 and TRBJ2-7, with 7 nucleotides matching TRBD1. The sequence was obtained from a woman aged 30-85 years with non-small cell lung cancer. CDR3 protein: CANDGTVLDEQYF. The CDR3 nucleotides are TGTGCCAACGACGGGACAGTTCTGGACGAGCAGTACTTC.